The T cell receptor (beta chain) under discussion was sequenced for a study of shared clonotypes between healthy human individuals. Overall study context: A few men and two women, aged 18 to 49, were donors.

Comment on this clone: No antigen is known for it.

Sequencing used immunoSEQ multiplex PCR; TCRdb keeps in-frame clones, though not all of them. The repertoire holds about 1,800,000 clones, over 85% seen once, with approximately 1% in the top ten. In the naive CD8 group, cells lacked CD45RO and were positively selected for CCR7, so terminally differentiated effector memory CD45RA+ cells were left out. Every donor was a Caucasian adult from Nashville, Tennessee. General study results and limits: In having few donors, the study represented limited genetic and exposure-history diversity. The authors expected sequencing depth to affect clonotype sharing among donors.

Germline CDR1 reads MGHDK; CDR2 reads SYGVNS. The length of the CDR3 is 11 residues. V was shortened by 6 bases and J by 7 bases, with 6 bases between the two germline ends. The chain combines TRBV25-1 with TRBJ1-4; D gene unclear. The sequenced sample consisted of naive CD8+ T cells sorted from blood. This sequence was found in a man between 18 and 35 years old in good health. CDR3 in amino acids: CASRLGEKLFF. DNA for the CDR3: TGTGCCAGCAGGCTAGGTGAAAAACTGTTTTTT.